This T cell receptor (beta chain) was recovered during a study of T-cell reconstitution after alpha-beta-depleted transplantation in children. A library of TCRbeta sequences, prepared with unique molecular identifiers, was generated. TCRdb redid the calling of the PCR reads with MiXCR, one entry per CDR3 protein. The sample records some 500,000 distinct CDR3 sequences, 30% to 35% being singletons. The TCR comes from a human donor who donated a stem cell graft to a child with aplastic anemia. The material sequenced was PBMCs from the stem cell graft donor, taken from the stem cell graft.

The CDR3 protein is CAVRDSGSYEQYV. CDR3 DNA: TGTGCCGTCCGGGACTCCGGGTCCTACGAGCAGTACGTC. The J gene is TRBJ2-7, the V gene TRBV10-3; TRBD2 is a possible D gene (6 bases). The V end lost 11 bases, the J end lost 1 base, and 15 bases lay between the germline ends. From germline, CDR1 is ENHRY and CDR2 SYGVKD. The CDR3 consists of 13 residues.